This T cell receptor beta chain was sequenced for a study of beta chain features in type 1 diabetes. Overall study findings and caveats: PCR might pick shorter templates more often, in the same way for patients and controls.

CD4+ naive, central memory, regulatory and stem cell-like memory cells were sorted via CD45RO/CCR7/CD25/CD127/CD95/CD27. Purities in excess of 95% were seen in all sorted populations. After removal of 5 bases from V and 1 base from J, the junction contained 6 bases not matched to a gene. CDR3 length: 17 residues. In germline, CDR1 is SGHTA, CDR2 FQGNSA. There are a few counts of this clone. What it binds is not known. The authors reverse transcribed all of the isolated RNA, so sequencing captured expressed TCRB transcripts. The data were produced by immunoSEQ multiplex PCR, yet TCRdb's version contains in-frame clones alone and is incomplete. This sample yields approximately 140,000 clones, of which 9% to 10% are seen a single time; 0.65% belongs to the top ten.

This TCR was recovered from a woman aged 40 to 50 in good health. The chain combines TRBV7-2 with TRBJ2-4; 12 nucleotides agree with TRBD1. The sequenced sample consisted of central memory CD4+ T cells from blood. The CDR3 nucleotides read TGTGCCAGCAGCCTGGGACAGGGGGCAGGGGCCAAAAACATTCAGTACTTC. This codes for CASSLGQGAGAKNIQYF.